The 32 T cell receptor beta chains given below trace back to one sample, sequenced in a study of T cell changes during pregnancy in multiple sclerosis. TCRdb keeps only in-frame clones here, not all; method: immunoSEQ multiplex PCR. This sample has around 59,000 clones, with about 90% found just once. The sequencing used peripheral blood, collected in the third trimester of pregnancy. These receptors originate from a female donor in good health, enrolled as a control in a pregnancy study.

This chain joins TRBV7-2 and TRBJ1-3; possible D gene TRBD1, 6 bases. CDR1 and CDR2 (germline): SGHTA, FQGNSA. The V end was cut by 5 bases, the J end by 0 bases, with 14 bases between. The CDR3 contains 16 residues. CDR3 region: CASSLQGSLSGNTIYF. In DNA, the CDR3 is TGTGCCAGCAGCCTACAGGGCTCCCTCTCTGGAAACACCATATATTTT.

The CDR3 protein is CASSVKGGAWGDTEAFF. As DNA, the CDR3 is TGTGCCAGCAGCGTAAAAGGGGGCGCTTGGGGGGACACTGAAGCTTTCTTT. This chain connects TRBV9 to TRBJ1-1; 7 bases line up with TRBD1. The V gene end was trimmed by 1 base and the J gene end by 3 bases; junction bases not matched to a gene: 12. Per germline, CDR1 SGDLS and CDR2 YYNGEE. CDR3 size: 17 residues.

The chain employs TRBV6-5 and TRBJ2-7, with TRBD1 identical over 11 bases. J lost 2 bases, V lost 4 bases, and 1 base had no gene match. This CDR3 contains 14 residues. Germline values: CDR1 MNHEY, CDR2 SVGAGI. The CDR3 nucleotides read TGTGCCAGCAGTTGGGGACAGGGGGCCTACGAGCAGTACTTC. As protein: CASSWGQGAYEQYF.

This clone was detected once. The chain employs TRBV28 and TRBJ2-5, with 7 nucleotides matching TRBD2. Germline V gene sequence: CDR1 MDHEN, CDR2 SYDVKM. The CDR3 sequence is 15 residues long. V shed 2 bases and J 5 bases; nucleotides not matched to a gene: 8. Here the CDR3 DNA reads TGTGCCAGCAGTTTAATCACGGGAGGCAGGGAGACCCAGTACTTC. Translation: CASSLITGGRETQYF.

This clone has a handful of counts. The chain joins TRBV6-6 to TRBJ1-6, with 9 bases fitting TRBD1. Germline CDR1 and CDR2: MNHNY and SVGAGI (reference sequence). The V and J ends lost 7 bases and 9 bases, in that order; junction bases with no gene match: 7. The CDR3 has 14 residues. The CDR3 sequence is CASTLDRGTSPLHF. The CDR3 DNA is TGTGCCAGCACCCTCGACAGGGGGACTTCACCCCTCCACTTT.

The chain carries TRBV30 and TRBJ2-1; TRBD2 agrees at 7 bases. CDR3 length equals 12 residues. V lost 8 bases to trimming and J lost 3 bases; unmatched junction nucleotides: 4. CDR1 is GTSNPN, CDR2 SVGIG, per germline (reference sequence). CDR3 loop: CAKGGGYNEQFF. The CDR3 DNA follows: TGTGCCAAAGGCGGGGGCTACAATGAGCAGTTCTTC. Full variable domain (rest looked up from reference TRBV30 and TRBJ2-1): SQTIHQWPATLVQPVGSPLSLECTVEGTSNPNLYWYRQAAGRGLQLLFYSVGIGQISSEVPQNLSASRPQDRQFILSSKKLLLSDSGFYLCAKGGGYNEQFFGPGTRLTVL.

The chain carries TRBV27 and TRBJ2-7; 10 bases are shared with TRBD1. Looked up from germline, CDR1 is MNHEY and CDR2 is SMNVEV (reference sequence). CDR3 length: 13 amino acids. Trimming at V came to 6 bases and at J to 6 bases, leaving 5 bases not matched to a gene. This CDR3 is CASRGTGEGEQYF. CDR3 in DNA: TGTGCCAGCAGGGGGACAGGGGAAGGCGAGCAGTACTTC.

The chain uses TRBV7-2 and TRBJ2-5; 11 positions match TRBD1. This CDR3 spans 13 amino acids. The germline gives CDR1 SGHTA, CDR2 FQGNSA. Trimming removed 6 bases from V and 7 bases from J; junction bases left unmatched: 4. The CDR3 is CASRRDRGMTQYF. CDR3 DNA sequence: TGTGCCAGCAGGCGGGACAGGGGGATGACCCAGTACTTC. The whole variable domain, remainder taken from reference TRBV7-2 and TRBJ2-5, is GAGVSQSPSNKVTEKGKDVELRCDPISGHTALYWYRQSLGQGLEFLIYFQGNSAPDKSGLPSDRFSAERTGGSVSTLTIQRTQQEDSAVYLCASRRDRGMTQYFGPGTRLLVL.

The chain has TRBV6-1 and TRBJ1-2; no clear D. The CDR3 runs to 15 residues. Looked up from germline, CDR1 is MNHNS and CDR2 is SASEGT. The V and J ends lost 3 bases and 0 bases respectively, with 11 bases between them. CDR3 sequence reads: CASSDLTRANYGYTF. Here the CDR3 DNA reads TGTGCCAGCAGTGATTTAACGAGAGCTAACTATGGCTACACCTTC.

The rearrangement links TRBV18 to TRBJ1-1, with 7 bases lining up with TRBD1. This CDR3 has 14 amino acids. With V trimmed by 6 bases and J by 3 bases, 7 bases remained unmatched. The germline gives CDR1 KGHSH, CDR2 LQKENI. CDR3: CASSLDRSHTEAFF. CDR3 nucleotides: TGTGCCAGCTCCCTGGACAGGTCCCACACTGAAGCTTTCTTT.

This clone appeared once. Here the CDR3 reads CASSREYRGAEQYF. CDR3 bases: TGCGCCAGCAGCCGAGAATACAGGGGGGCTGAGCAGTACTTC. J is TRBJ2-7 and V is TRBV5-1, with 8 bases identical to TRBD1. CDR3 length equals 14 residues. Germline CDR1 SGHRS, CDR2 YFSETQ. V gave up 4 bases and J gave up 7 bases; unmatched junction bases: 10. Using reference TRBV5-1 and TRBJ2-7 for the parts outside the CDR3, the full variable domain is KAGVTQTPRYLIKTRGQQVTLSCSPISGHRSVSWYQQTPGQGLQFLFEYFSETQRNKGNFPGRFSGRQFSNSRSEMNVSTLELGDSALYLCASSREYRGAEQYFGPGTRLTVT.

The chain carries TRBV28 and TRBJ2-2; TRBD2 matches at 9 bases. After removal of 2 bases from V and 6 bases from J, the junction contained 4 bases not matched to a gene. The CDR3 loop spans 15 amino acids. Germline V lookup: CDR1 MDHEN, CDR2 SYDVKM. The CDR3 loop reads CASSLPTSGAGELFF. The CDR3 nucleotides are TGTGCCAGCAGTTTACCGACTAGCGGAGCCGGGGAGCTGTTTTTT.

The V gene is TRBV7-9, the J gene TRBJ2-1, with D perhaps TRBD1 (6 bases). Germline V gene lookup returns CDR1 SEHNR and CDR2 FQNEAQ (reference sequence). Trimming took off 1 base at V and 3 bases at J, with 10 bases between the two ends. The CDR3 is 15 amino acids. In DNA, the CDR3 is TGTGCCAGCAGCTTAGTAACAGGGAACTACAATGAGCAGTTCTTC. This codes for CASSLVTGNYNEQFF.

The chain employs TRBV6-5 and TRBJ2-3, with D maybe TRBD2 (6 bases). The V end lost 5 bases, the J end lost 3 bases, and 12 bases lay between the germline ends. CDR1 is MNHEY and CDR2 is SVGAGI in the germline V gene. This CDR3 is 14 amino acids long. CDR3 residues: CASSPGRETDTQYF. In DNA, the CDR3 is TGTGCCAGCAGTCCCGGACGGGAGACAGATACGCAGTATTTT.

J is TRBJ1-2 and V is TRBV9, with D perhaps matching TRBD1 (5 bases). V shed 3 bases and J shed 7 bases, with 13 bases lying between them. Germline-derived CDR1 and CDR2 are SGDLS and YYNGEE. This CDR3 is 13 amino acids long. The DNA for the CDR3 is TGTGCCAGCAGCGCAGGGAATGGATTTGGCTACACCTTC. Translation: CASSAGNGFGYTF.

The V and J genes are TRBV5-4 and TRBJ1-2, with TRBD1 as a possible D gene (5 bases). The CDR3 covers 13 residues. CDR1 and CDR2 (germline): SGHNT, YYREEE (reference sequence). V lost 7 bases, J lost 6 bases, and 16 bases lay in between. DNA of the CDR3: TGTGCCAGCGAGACCGGGGGTCGGGATGGCTACACCTTC. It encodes CASETGGRDGYTF.

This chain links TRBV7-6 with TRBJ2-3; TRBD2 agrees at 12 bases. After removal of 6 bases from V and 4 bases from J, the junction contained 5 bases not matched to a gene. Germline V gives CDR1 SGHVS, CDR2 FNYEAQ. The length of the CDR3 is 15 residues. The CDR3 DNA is TGTGCCAGCAGTTGGACTAGCGGGGCCCCAGATACGCAGTATTTT. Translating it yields CASSWTSGAPDTQYF. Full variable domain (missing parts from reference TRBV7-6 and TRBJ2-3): GAGVSQSPRYKVTKRGQDVALRCDPISGHVSLYWYRQALGQGPEFLTYFNYEAQQDKSGLPNDRFSAERPEGSISTLTIQRTEQRDSAMYRCASSWTSGAPDTQYFGPGTRLTVL.

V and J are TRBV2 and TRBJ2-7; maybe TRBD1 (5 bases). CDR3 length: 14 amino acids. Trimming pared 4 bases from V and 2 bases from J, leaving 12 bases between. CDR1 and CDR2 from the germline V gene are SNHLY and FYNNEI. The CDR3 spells CASSGQRQTYEQYF. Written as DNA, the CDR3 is TGTGCCAGCAGTGGGCAGAGACAGACCTACGAGCAGTACTTC.

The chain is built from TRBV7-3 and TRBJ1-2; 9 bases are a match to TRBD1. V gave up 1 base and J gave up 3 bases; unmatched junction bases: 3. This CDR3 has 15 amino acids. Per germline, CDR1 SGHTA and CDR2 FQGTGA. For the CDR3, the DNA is TGTGCCAGCAGCTTAATGGGACAGGGCGACTATGGCTACACCTTC. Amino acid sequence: CASSLMGQGDYGYTF.

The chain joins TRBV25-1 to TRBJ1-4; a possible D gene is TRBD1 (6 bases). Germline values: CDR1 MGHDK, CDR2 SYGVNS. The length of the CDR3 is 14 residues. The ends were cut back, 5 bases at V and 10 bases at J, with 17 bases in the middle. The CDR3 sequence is CASSPSPGVGKLFF. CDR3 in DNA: TGTGCCAGCAGTCCAAGCCCAGGGGTTGGAAAACTGTTTTTT.

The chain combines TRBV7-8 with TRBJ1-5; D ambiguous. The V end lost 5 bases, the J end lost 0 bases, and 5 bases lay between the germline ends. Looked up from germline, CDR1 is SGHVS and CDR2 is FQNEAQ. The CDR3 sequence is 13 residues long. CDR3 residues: CASSRDSNQPQHF. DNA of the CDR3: TGTGCCAGCAGCCGGGATAGCAATCAGCCCCAGCATTTT.

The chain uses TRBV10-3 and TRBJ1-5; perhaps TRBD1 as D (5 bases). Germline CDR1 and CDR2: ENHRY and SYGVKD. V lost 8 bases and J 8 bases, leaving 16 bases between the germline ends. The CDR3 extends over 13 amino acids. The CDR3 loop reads CAIGGTAQEPQHF. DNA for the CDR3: TGTGCCATCGGGGGGACCGCCCAGGAGCCCCAGCATTTT.

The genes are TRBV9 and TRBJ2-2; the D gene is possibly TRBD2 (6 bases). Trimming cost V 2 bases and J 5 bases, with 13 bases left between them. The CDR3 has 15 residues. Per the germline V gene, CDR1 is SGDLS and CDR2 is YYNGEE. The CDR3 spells CASSVSAGLTGELFF. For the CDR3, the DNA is TGTGCCAGCAGCGTCTCGGCGGGACTGACCGGGGAGCTGTTTTTT.

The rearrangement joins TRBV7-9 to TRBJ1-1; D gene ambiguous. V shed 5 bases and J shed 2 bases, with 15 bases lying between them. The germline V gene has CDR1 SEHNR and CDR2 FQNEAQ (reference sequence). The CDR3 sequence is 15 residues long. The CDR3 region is CASSPRRDFNTEAFF. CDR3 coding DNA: TGTGCCAGCAGCCCCCGGAGAGATTTTAACACTGAAGCTTTCTTT.

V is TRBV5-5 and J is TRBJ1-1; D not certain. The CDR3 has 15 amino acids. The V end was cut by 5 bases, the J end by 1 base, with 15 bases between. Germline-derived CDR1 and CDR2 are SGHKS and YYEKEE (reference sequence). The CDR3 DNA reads TGTGCCAGCAGAGCTTATCAGGTTTCGAACACTGAAGCTTTCTTT. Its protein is CASRAYQVSNTEAFF.

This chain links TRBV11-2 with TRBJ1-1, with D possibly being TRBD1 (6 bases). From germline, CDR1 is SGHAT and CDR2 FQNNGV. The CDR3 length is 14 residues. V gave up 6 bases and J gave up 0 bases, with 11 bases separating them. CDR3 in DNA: TGTGCCAGCAGATCGACAGGTATGAACACTGAAGCTTTCTTT. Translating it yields CASRSTGMNTEAFF.

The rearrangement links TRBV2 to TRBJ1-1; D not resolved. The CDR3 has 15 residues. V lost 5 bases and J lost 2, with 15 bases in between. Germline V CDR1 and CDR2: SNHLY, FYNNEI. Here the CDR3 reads CASSLLGATNTEAFF. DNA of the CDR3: TGTGCCAGCAGTCTTTTGGGCGCAACCAACACTGAAGCTTTCTTT.

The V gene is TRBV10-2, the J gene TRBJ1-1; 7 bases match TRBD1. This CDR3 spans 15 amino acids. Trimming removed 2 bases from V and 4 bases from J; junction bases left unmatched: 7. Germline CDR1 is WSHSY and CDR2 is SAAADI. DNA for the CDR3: TGCGCCAGCAGTGAGCCGGGACAGAGGGTCACTGAAGCTTTCTTT. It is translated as CASSEPGQRVTEAFF.

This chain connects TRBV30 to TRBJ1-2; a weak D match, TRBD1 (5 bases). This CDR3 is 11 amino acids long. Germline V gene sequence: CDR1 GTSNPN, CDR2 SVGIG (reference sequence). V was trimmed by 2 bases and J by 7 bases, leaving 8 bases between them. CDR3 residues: CAWSWGGGYTF. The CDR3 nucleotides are TGTGCCTGGAGTTGGGGGGGTGGCTACACCTTC.

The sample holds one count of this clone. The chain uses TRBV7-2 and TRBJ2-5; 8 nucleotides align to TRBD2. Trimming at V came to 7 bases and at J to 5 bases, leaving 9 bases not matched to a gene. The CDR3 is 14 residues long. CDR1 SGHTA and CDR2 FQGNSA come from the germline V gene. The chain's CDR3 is CASTPAGVEETQYF. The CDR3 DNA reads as TGTGCCAGCACCCCAGCGGGAGTCGAGGAGACCCAGTACTTC.

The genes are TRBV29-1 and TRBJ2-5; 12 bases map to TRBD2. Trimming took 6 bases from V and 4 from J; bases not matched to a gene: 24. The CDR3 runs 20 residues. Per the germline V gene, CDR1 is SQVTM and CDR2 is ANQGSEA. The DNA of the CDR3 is TGCAGCGTCCCCTCCGGACAGGTGACCTCGACTAGCGGGAGTTTAGAGACCCAGTACTTC. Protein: CSVPSGQVTSTSGSLETQYF.

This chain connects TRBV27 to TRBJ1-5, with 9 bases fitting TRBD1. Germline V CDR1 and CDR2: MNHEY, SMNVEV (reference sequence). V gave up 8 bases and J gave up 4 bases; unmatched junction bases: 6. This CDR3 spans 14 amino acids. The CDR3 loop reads CASGPGQGNQPQHF. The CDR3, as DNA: TGTGCCAGCGGACCGGGACAGGGAAATCAGCCCCAGCATTTT.